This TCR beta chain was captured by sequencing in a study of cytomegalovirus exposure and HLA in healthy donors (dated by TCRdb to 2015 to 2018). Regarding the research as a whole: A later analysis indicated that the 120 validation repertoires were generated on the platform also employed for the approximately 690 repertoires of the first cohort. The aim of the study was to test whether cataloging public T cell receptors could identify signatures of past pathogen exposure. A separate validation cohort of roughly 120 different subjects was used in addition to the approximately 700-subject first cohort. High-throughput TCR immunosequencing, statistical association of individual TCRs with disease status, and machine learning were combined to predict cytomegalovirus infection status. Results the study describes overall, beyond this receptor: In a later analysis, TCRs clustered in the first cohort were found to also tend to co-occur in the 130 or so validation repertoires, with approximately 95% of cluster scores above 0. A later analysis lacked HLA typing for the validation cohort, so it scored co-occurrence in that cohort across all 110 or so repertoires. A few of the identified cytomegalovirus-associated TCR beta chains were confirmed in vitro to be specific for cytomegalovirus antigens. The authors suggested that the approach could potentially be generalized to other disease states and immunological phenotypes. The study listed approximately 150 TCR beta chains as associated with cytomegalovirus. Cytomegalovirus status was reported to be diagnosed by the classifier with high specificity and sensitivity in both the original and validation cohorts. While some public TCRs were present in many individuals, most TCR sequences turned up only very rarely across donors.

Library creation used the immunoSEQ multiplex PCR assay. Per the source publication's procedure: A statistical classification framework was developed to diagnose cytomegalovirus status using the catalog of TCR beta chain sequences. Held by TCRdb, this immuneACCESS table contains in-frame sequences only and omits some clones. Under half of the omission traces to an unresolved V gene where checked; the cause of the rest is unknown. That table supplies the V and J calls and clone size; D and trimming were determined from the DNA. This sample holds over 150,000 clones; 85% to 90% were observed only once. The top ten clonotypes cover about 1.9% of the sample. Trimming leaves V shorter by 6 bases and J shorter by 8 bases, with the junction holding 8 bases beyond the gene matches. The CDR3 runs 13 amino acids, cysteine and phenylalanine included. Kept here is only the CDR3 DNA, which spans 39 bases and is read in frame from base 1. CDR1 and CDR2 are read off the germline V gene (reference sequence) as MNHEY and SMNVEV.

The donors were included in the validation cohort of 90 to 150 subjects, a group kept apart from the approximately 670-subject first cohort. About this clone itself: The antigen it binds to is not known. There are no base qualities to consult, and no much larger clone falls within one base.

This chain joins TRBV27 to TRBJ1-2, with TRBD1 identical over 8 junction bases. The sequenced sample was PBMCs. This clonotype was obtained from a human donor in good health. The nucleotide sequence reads TGTGCCAGCAGCTACAGGGGGACGGGAGGCTACACCTTC. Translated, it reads CASSYRGTGGYTF.